This T cell receptor (beta chain) was profiled in a study of shared clonotypes between healthy human individuals. Healthy adults negative for HIV, lacking recent acute infections or vaccinations, served as donors. CDR1 is WSHSY, CDR2 SAAADI, per germline. The CDR3 contains 15 residues. Germline trimming cut 7 bases from V and 6 bases from J; bases unmatched to any gene: 11. Using approximately 200 ng DNA, approximately 30,000 T cell genomes, the sorted-subset replicate PCRs were run. The data were produced by immunoSEQ multiplex PCR, yet TCRdb's version contains in-frame clones alone and is incomplete. The sample has a few hundred thousand clones, 95% to 98% seen once. Notes on this clone: Its antigen is unknown.

General study findings and limits: Naive subsets typically showed greater estimated richness than memory subsets. The study found lower generation probabilities in non-shared clonotypes than in those shared by all four donors.

Sequencing input: naive CD4+ T cells sorted from blood. Sample subset: CD45RA+ positively selected. The chain has TRBV10-2 and TRBJ2-7, with 11 bases aligning to TRBD2. The clonotype was recovered from a woman under 40 in good health. In DNA, the CDR3 is TGCGCCAGCACACAAGAACTAGCGGGAGATGGCGAGCAGTACTTC. Protein sequence: CASTQELAGDGEQYF.